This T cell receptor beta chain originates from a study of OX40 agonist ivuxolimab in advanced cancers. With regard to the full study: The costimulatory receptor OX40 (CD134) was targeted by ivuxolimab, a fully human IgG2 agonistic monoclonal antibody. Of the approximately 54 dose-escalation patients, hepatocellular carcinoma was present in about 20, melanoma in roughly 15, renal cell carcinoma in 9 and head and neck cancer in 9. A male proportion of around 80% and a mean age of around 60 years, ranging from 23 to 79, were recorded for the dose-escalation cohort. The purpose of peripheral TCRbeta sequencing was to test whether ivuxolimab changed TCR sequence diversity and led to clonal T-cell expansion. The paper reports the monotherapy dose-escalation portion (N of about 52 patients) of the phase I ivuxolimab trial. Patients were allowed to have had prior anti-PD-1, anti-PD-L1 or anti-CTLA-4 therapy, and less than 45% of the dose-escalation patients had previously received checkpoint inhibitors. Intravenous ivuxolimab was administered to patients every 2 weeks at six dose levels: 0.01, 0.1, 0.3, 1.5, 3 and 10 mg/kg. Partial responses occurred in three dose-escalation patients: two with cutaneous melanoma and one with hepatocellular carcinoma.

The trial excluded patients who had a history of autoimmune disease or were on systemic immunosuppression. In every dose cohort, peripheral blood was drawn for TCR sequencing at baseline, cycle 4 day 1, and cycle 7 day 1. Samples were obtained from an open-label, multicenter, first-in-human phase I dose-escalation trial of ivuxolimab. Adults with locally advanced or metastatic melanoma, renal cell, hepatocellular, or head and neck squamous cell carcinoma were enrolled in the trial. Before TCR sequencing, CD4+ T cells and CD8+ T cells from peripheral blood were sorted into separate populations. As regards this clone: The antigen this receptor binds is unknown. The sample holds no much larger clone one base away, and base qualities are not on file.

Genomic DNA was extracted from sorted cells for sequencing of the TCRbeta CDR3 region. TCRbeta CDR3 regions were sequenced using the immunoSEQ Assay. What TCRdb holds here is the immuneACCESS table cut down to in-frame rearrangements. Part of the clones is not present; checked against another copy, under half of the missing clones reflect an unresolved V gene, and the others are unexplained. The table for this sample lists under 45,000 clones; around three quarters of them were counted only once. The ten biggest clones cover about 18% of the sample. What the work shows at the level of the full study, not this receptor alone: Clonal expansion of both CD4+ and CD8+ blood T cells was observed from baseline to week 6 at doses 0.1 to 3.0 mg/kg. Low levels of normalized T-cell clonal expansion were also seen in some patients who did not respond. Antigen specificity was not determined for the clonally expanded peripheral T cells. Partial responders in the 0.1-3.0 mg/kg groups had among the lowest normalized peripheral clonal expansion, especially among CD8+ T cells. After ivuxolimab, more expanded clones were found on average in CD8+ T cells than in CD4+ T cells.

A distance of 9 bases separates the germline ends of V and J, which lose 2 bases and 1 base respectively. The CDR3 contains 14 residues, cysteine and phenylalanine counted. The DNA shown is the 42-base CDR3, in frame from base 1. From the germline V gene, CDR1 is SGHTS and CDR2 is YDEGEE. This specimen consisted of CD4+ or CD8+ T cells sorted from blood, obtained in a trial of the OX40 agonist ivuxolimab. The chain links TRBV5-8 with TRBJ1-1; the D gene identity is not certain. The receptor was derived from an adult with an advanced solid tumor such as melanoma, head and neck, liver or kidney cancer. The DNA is TGTGCCAGCAGCTTCGATCATAAGAACACTGAAGCTTTCTTT. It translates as CASSFDHKNTEAFF.